The clone carrying this T cell receptor (beta chain) was detected only once. Cohort allocation depended upon clinical history that participants reported. From germline, CDR1 is SGHKS and CDR2 YYEKEE (reference sequence). This CDR3 has 13 residues. Trimming shortened V by 7 bases and J by 2 bases, and 13 bases separated the two germline ends. This sample was included in a study of blood T cell repertoires in COVID-19. Study overall: Acute-phase and convalescent COVID-19 samples originated in the United States, Italy and Spain. T cells, B-cell-depleted T cells, or PBMCs provided the cDNA or gDNA that served as material.

Here immunoSEQ multiplex PCR was the method, and the copy in TCRdb shows in-frame clones only, minus some. The repertoire has about 430,000 clones, 85% to 90% of them found once; the top ten carry 0.9% to 1.2%. The gene calls are TRBV5-5 and TRBJ2-7, with a weak D call TRBD1 (5 bases). This receptor was obtained from a man under 40 who had recovered from COVID-19. The sample consisted of PBMCs or T cells enriched from blood (not recorded which). CDR3 residues: CASGQTNAYEQYF. CDR3 DNA: TGTGCCAGCGGACAAACAAACGCCTACGAGCAGTACTTC.